Each of the 9 T cell receptor beta chains below was sequenced from the same sample in a study of T cells in Graves' hyperthyroidism and ophthalmopathy (dated by TCRdb to between 2018 and 2021). The library was obtained by multiplex PCR. The sequencing machine was an Illumina HiSeq 2000. Amplification of TCR beta CDR3 regions was carried out from RNA transcripts. A first-round RT-PCR of the TCR CDR3 used the HTBI primer set with the Qiagen OneStep RT-PCR kit. In TCRdb, the public reads were trimmed at Q25 with fastp and aligned with MiXCR, with productive beta chains retained. Each entry is one CDR3 protein sequence, shown with its most common DNA and genes. This sample is represented by about 480,000 distinct CDR3 sequences; roughly an eighth of them were singletons. The ten largest clones take up 15% to 20% of the sample. Sequenced: blood. The receptors originated from a woman younger than 30 with Graves' hyperthyroidism.

The rearrangement joins TRBV5-6 to TRBJ1-1, with a weak D call TRBD1 (6 bases). V dropped 0 bases and J dropped 10 bases, with 13 bases sitting between them. The CDR3 contains 13 residues. Germline V gives CDR1 SGHDT, CDR2 YYEEEE. CDR3 DNA: TGTGCCAGCAGCTTGGACCGGGGGCGGGTAGCTTTCTTT. Amino acid sequence: CASSLDRGRVAFF.

This clonotype was picked up many times. The chain carries TRBV25-1 and TRBJ2-1, with a tentative D call TRBD1 (5 bases). Trimming stripped 2 bases from V and 0 bases from J, with 11 bases between. CDR1 and CDR2 (germline): MGHDK, SYGVNS. The CDR3 runs to 16 residues. CDR3 region: CASSEGAGSSYNEQFF. CDR3 DNA: TGTGCCAGCAGTGAAGGGGCCGGAAGCTCCTACAATGAGCAGTTCTTC.

The table lists this clonotype with many counts. This chain joins TRBV30 and TRBJ1-2; 10 bases align to TRBD1. The CDR3 has 14 amino acids. J lost 8 bases, V lost 3 bases, and 9 bases had no gene match. CDR1 and CDR2 from the germline V gene are GTSNPN and SVGIG (reference sequence). The CDR3 DNA is TGTGCCTGGAGGAGACAGGGGGCCCACGGCGGCTACACCTTC. Protein: CAWRRQGAHGGYTF.

As to this clonotype: At one end the junction does not follow the germline gene, possibly because of a read error. The genes are TRBV6-2 or TRBV6-3 and TRBJ2-1; 7 bases fit TRBD2. Per germline, CDR1 MNHEY and CDR2 SVGEGT. This CDR3 is 16 amino acids long. The CDR3 nucleotides are TGTGCCAGCGGTTACCCCACGGGGGAGGGATACAATGAGCAGTTCTTC. Translating it yields CASGYPTGEGYNEQFF.

This clonotype appeared many times. This rearrangement joins TRBV11-2 to TRBJ2-2; D gene uncertain. The CDR3 runs 18 residues. The ends were cut back, 5 bases at V and 0 bases at J, with 19 bases in the middle. Germline V gives CDR1 SGHAT, CDR2 FQNNGV. The CDR3 reads CASSISSPRRPNTGELFF. The CDR3 DNA sequence: TGTGCCAGCAGCATATCTTCCCCCCGACGGCCGAACACCGGGGAGCTGTTTTTT.

In its sample, this clonotype was seen a few times. The chain joins TRBV20-1 to TRBJ1-4; D is unresolved. V gave up 0 bases and J gave up 2 bases, with 10 bases separating them. From germline, CDR1 is DFQATT and CDR2 SNEGSKA (reference sequence). The CDR3 loop spans 15 amino acids. The CDR3 DNA reads TGCAGTGCTAGAGACGACCGACCTACTAATGAAAAACTGTTTTTT. It encodes CSARDDRPTNEKLFF.

There are a few counts of this clonotype. This could be a read error, since a much larger clone is one nucleotide away. The gene calls are TRBV6-1 and TRBJ1-2, with TRBD1 matching over 11 bases. Germline CDR1 MNHNS, CDR2 SASEGT. The CDR3 extends over 15 amino acids. CDR3 protein: CASSEGTGGLYGHTF. Written as DNA, the CDR3 is TGTGCCAGCAGTGAGGGGACAGGGGGATTATATGGCCACACCTTC.

This chain links TRBV12-3 or TRBV12-4 with TRBJ2-3, with no clear D. The V gene lost 4 bases and the J gene lost 0 bases, with 11 bases spanning the gap. The CDR3 is made up of 15 amino acids. CDR3 amino acids: CASSSRIFSTDTQYF. CDR3 sequence (DNA): TGTGCCAGCAGTTCAAGGATATTCAGCACAGATACGCAGTATTTT.

This clonotype was counted many times. The chain recombines TRBV7-9 with TRBJ1-1; D is unresolved. V was clipped by 4 bases and J by 0 bases, with 9 bases between them. The CDR3 is made up of 14 amino acids. CDR1 and CDR2 (germline): SEHNR, FQNEAQ (reference sequence). The CDR3 DNA reads as TGTGCCAGCAGCTCTAGTTCGGTGAACACTGAAGCTTTCTTT. Protein sequence: CASSSSSVNTEAFF.